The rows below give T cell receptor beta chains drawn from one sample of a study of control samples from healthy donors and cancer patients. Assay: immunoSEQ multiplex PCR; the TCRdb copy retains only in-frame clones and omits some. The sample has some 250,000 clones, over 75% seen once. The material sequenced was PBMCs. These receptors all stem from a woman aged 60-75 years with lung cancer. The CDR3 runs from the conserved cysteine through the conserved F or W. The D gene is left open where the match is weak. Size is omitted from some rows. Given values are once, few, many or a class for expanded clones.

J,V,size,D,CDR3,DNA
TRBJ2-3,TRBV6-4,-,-,CASSDSMGLAFVDTQYF,TGTGCCAGCAGTGACTCGATGGGTCTAGCGTTCGTGGATACGCAGTATTTT
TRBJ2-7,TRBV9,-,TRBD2,CASSVASSGGLYEQYF,TGTGCCAGCAGCGTAGCGTCTAGCGGGGGGCTCTACGAGCAGTACTTC
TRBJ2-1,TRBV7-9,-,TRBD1,CASSSDRDQFF,TGTGCCAGCAGCTCAGACAGGGACCAGTTCTTC
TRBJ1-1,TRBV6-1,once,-,CASSETANTEAFF,TGTGCCAGCAGTGAAACAGCGAACACTGAAGCTTTCTTT
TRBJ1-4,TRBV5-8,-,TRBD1,CASSFDRGLANEKLFF,TGTGCCAGCAGCTTCGACAGGGGGCTAGCTAATGAAAAACTGTTTTTT
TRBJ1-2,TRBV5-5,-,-,CASSLVPQNYGYTF,TGTGCCAGCAGCTTGGTACCCCAGAACTATGGCTACACCTTC
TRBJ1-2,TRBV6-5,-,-,CASSQGRLGYTF,TGTGCCAGCAGTCAGGGGAGGCTTGGCTACACCTTC
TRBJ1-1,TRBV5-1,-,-,CASSLGPTGILNTEAFF,TGCGCCAGCAGCTTGGGGCCCACGGGTATCCTGAACACTGAAGCTTTCTTT
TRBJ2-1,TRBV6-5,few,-,CASTLDASSYNEQFF,TGTGCCAGCACCCTGGACGCGAGCTCCTACAATGAGCAGTTCTTC
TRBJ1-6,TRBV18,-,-,CASSPRQESPLHF,TGTGCCAGCTCACCACGTCAAGAATCACCCCTCCACTTT
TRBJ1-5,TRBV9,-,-,CASSVGSEEPQHF,TGTGCCAGCAGCGTAGGGAGCGAGGAGCCCCAGCATTTT
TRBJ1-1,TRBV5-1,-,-,CASSLGGFDVEAFF,TGCGCCAGCAGCCTTGGGGGATTCGACGTAGAAGCTTTCTTT
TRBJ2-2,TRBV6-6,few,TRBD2,CASPSGEHGELFF,TGTGCCAGCCCTAGCGGGGAGCACGGGGAGCTGTTTTTT
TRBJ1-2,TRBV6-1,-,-,CASSERYGYTF,TGTGCCAGCAGTGAACGGTATGGCTACACCTTC
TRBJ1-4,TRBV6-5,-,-,CASSLARGVEKLFF,TGTGCCAGCAGTCTGGCGAGGGGGGTTGAAAAACTGTTTTTT
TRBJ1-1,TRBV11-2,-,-,CASSLTEQGTEAFF,TGTGCCAGCAGCTTAACCGAGCAGGGGACTGAAGCTTTCTTT
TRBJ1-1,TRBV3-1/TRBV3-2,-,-,CASSRLTGLTEAFF,TGTGCCAGCAGCCGGCTGACAGGACTCACTGAAGCTTTCTTT
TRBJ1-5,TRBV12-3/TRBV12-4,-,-,CASSFRANGPQHF,TGTGCCAGCAGTTTTAGGGCCAACGGGCCCCAGCATTTT
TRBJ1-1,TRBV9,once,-,CASSKELGDTEAFF,TGTGCCAGCAGCAAAGAACTTGGGGACACTGAAGCTTTCTTT
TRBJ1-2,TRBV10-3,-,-,CASGTEANYGYTF,TGTGCCAGCGGGACGGAAGCTAACTATGGCTACACCTTC
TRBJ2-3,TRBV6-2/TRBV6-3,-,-,CASSYLGVSTDTQYF,TGTGCCAGCAGTTACTTAGGGGTTAGCACAGATACGCAGTATTTT
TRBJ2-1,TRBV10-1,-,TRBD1,CASSEATGAVYNEQFF,TGCGCCAGCAGTGAAGCGACAGGGGCGGTATACAATGAGCAGTTCTTC
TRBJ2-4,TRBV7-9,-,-,CASSYLGRVTLAKNIQYF,TGTGCCAGCAGTTACCTCGGGCGAGTCACCCTAGCCAAAAACATTCAGTACTTC